Each of the 8 T cell receptor beta chains below was sequenced from the same sample in a study of control samples from healthy donors and cancer patients. The table came from immunoSEQ multiplex PCR; TCRdb's copy has only in-frame clones and leaves some out. The table records 140,000 to 150,000 clones, roughly 90% of them present only once. The source material was blood. The receptor source for this set is a young man in good health.

The chain is built from TRBV20-1 and TRBJ2-2; unclear D gene. This CDR3 region has 15 residues. The V end was cut by 3 bases, the J end by 2 bases, with 13 bases between. CDR1 DFQATT and CDR2 SNEGSKA come from the germline V gene (reference sequence). The CDR3 nucleotides are TGCAGTGCTAGTCTGCACGGCCTAAACACCGGGGAGCTGTTTTTT. Its translation is CSASLHGLNTGELFF.

The sample holds one count of this clone. The V gene is TRBV7-2, the J gene TRBJ1-3; TRBD1 agrees at 9 bases. V gave up 1 base and J gave up 3 bases; unmatched junction bases: 4. The CDR3 totals 16 residues. Germline CDR1 is SGHTA and CDR2 is FQGNSA. In DNA form, the CDR3 reads TGTGCCAGCAGCTTAGACAGGGGGCTATATGGAAACACCATATATTTT. Translating it yields CASSLDRGLYGNTIYF.

This clone was counted between two and nine times. The chain is built from TRBV2 and TRBJ2-7; 9 nucleotides line up with TRBD2. CDR3 length: 14 amino acids. V gave up 4 bases and J gave up 6 bases; unmatched junction bases: 7. Per the germline V gene, CDR1 is SNHLY and CDR2 is FYNNEI. The CDR3 loop reads CASSVGLAIPEQYF. The DNA of the CDR3 is TGTGCCAGCAGTGTGGGACTAGCAATTCCCGAGCAGTACTTC.

The rearrangement uses TRBV24-1 and TRBJ2-1, with 7 bases aligning to TRBD1. V trimming: 7 bases; J trimming: 7 bases; junction bases outside the gene matches: 6. The CDR3 sequence is 13 residues long. The germline CDR1 and CDR2 sequences are KGHDR and SFDVKD. The CDR3 bases are TGTGCCACCAGCCGACAGGGTTCAAATGAGCAGTTCTTC. Its translation: CATSRQGSNEQFF.

This sequence joins TRBV6-2 or TRBV6-3 and TRBJ1-1; D unresolved. Trimming pared 4 bases from V and 2 bases from J, leaving 14 bases between. CDR3 length: 15 amino acids. Germline V gives CDR1 MNHEY, CDR2 SVGEGT. DNA for the CDR3: TGTGCCAGCAGTTTCAAGCTGATCGATAACACTGAAGCTTTCTTT. Translation gives CASSFKLIDNTEAFF.

The chain links TRBV24-1 to TRBJ2-2; no reliable D call. Germline CDR1 reads KGHDR; CDR2 reads SFDVKD. This CDR3 contains 16 residues. The V gene lost 5 bases and the J gene lost 1 base, with 13 bases spanning the gap. The CDR3 DNA reads as TGTGCCACCAGTGCCATGGCGGTTTGGAACACCGGGGAGCTGTTTTTT. Encoded protein: CATSAMAVWNTGELFF.

V usage is TRBV5-1 and J usage is TRBJ1-2, with D unclear. The CDR3 consists of 12 residues. Trimming stripped 0 bases from V and 8 bases from J, with 8 bases between. Looked up from germline, CDR1 is SGHRS and CDR2 is YFSETQ. The CDR3 spells CASSLGDRGYTF. DNA of the CDR3: TGCGCCAGCAGCTTGGGGGATCGGGGCTACACCTTC.

V is TRBV7-8 and J is TRBJ1-1, with D tentatively TRBD1 (5 bases). V lost 2 bases and J 3 bases, leaving 19 bases between the germline ends. The CDR3 length is 17 residues. Germline values: CDR1 SGHVS, CDR2 FQNEAQ. The CDR3 DNA follows: TGTGCCAGCAGCTTATTTTCACTCCGGGACCGCTACACTGAAGCTTTCTTT. Translated, it gives CASSLFSLRDRYTEAFF.